These 27 T cell receptor beta chains were all obtained from the same sample, sequenced in a study of lymphopenia after photon versus proton radiotherapy. Clones were sequenced by immunoSEQ multiplex PCR, and TCRdb holds only the in-frame ones, with some missing. The sample holds tens of thousands of clones, roughly 82% seen once. The specimen was peripheral blood, collected from a patient treated with proton-based radiotherapy. Receptors were obtained from a woman in her 70s with pancreatic cancer.

This clone was seen only a few times. The genes are TRBV11-3 and TRBJ2-1, with 10 nucleotides matching TRBD2. Losses at the gene ends were 4 bases for V and 3 bases for J; bases not matched to a gene: 18. The length of the CDR3 is 20 residues. Germline V CDR1 and CDR2: SGHNT, YENEEA. CDR3 loop: CASSSRWGGNWTSGYNEQFF. CDR3 nucleotide sequence: TGTGCCAGCAGCTCCCGGTGGGGGGGGAATTGGACTAGCGGCTACAATGAGCAGTTCTTC. The variable domain in full, with the rest retrieved from reference TRBV11-3 and TRBJ2-1, is EAGVVQSPRYKIIEKKQPVAFWCNPISGHNTLYWYLQNLGQGPELLIRYENEEAVDDSQLPKDRFSAERLKGVDSTLKIQPAELGDSAVYLCASSSRWGGNWTSGYNEQFFGPGTRLTVL.

CDR3 nucleotides: TGTGCCAGCAGCCCAGACAGTCAAGGGGACACAGATACGCAGTATTTT. Amino acids: CASSPDSQGDTDTQYF. The chain couples TRBV4-2 to TRBJ2-3, with D possibly being TRBD1 (5 bases). Germline V lookup: CDR1 LGHNA, CDR2 YNFKEQ. The CDR3 has 16 residues. V lost 4 bases and J lost 2, with 16 bases in between.

The J gene is TRBJ2-1, the V gene TRBV9; 16 bases line up with TRBD2. Trimming cost V 3 bases and J 4 bases; bases outside gene matches: 4. This CDR3 comprises 17 residues. From germline, CDR1 is SGDLS and CDR2 YYNGEE. The CDR3 sequence is CASSAEGLAGGYNEQFF. In DNA, the CDR3 is TGTGCCAGCAGCGCAGAGGGACTAGCGGGAGGGTACAATGAGCAGTTCTTC.

The V call is TRBV6-5, the J call TRBJ2-3; 7 nucleotides agree with TRBD2. The CDR3 length is 14 residues. Trimming took 6 bases from V and 0 from J; bases not matched to a gene: 3. Per germline, CDR1 MNHEY and CDR2 SVGAGI. This CDR3 is CASSRAGSTDTQYF. The CDR3 DNA reads TGTGCCAGCAGCCGAGCGGGGAGCACAGATACGCAGTATTTT.

V and J are TRBV28 and TRBJ1-2; D uncertain. V was trimmed by 1 base and J by 7 bases, leaving 10 bases between them. This CDR3 spans 13 amino acids. CDR1 and CDR2 (germline): MDHEN, SYDVKM. The CDR3 DNA reads as TGTGCCAGCAGTTTATCGTCAGTCCTTGGCTACACCTTC. This translates into CASSLSSVLGYTF.

As for this clone: The sample has other DNA sequences that encode this CDR3 too. The chain couples TRBV28 to TRBJ1-5; tentative D call: TRBD1 (5 bases). The V gene's germline CDR1 is MDHEN and CDR2 SYDVKM. There are 15 residues in the CDR3. Trimming removed 6 bases from V and 0 bases from J, with 12 bases in between. The CDR3 DNA reads as TGTGCCAGCAGCCAGACAGATTATAGCAATCAGCCCCAGCATTTT. It translates to CASSQTDYSNQPQHF.

This chain connects TRBV6-6 to TRBJ1-1; 7 bases are shared with TRBD1. The ends lost 6 bases at V and 3 bases at J; junction bases unmatched: 10. The CDR3 has 15 residues. Germline values: CDR1 MNHNY, CDR2 SVGAGI (reference sequence). As DNA, the CDR3 is TGTGCCAGCAGCTTCGAGGGACAGCCATACACTGAAGCTTTCTTT. This encodes CASSFEGQPYTEAFF.

This clone showed up just a few times. The chain links TRBV6-1 to TRBJ2-7, with 8 nucleotides matching TRBD1. J was trimmed by 1 base and V by 6 bases; bases with no gene match: 8. The length of the CDR3 is 15 residues. Germline CDR1 and CDR2: MNHNS and SASEGT. CDR3 in DNA: TGTGCCAGCAGCGTTACCGGGACAGGATCCTACGAGCAGTACTTC. This sequence encodes CASSVTGTGSYEQYF.

The chain has TRBV6-4 and TRBJ2-3; D not resolved. The germline gives CDR1 MRHNA, CDR2 SNTAGT. The V gene lost 6 bases and the J gene lost 6 bases, with 16 bases spanning the gap. CDR3 length: 14 residues. In nucleotides, the CDR3 is TGTGCCAGCAGCGCCCTAAGGTCCTCGGATACGCAGTATTTT. Protein sequence: CASSALRSSDTQYF.

This chain uses TRBV11-3 with TRBJ2-7, with D unclear. The CDR3 runs to 15 residues. CDR1 is SGHNT, CDR2 YENEEA, per germline. V dropped 0 bases and J dropped 0 bases, with 9 bases sitting between them. The CDR3 DNA follows: TGTGCCAGCAGCTTAGATACAAGCAGCTCCTACGAGCAGTACTTC. Translated, it gives CASSLDTSSSYEQYF. The variable domain in full, completed from reference TRBV11-3 and TRBJ2-7, reads EAGVVQSPRYKIIEKKQPVAFWCNPISGHNTLYWYLQNLGQGPELLIRYENEEAVDDSQLPKDRFSAERLKGVDSTLKIQPAELGDSAVYLCASSLDTSSSYEQYFGPGTRLTVT.

The chain joins TRBV6-6 to TRBJ1-5; the D is unclear. CDR1 MNHNY and CDR2 SVGAGI come from the germline V gene (reference sequence). V was clipped by 6 bases and J by 4 bases, with 10 bases between them. This CDR3 is built from 13 residues. CDR3 bases: TGTGCCAGCAGCACACAGAATAATCAGCCCCAGCATTTT. It is translated as CASSTQNNQPQHF.

J is TRBJ2-6 and V is TRBV6-4, with 7 bases identical to TRBD2. CDR3 length: 18 residues. V trimming: 5 bases; J trimming: 0 bases; junction bases outside the gene matches: 10. Germline loops: CDR1 MRHNA, CDR2 SNTAGT. CDR3: CASSYGVAGASGANVLTF. The CDR3 DNA reads TGTGCCAGCAGTTACGGGGTAGCGGGTGCCTCTGGGGCCAACGTCCTGACTTTC.

This sequence joins TRBV10-3 and TRBJ2-1, with D unresolved. The CDR3 consists of 12 residues. V lost 8 bases and J lost 4, with 9 bases in between. Germline loops: CDR1 ENHRY, CDR2 SYGVKD. Here the CDR3 DNA reads TGTGCCATCGGGTGGGATTACAATGAGCAGTTCTTC. It specifies CAIGWDYNEQFF.

The J gene is TRBJ2-3, the V gene TRBV5-4; 8 nucleotides match TRBD1. Germline V gives CDR1 SGHNT, CDR2 YYREEE (reference sequence). The ends lost 4 bases at V and 4 bases at J; junction bases unmatched: 8. The CDR3 totals 15 residues. CDR3 residues: CASSPSGGIADTQYF. The DNA for the CDR3 is TGTGCCAGCAGCCCGTCAGGGGGCATCGCAGATACGCAGTATTTT.

V is TRBV6-5 and J is TRBJ1-1; the D gene is possibly TRBD1 (6 bases). Per the germline V gene, CDR1 is MNHEY and CDR2 is SVGAGI. The CDR3 is made up of 14 amino acids. Trimming pared 8 bases from V and 2 bases from J, leaving 15 bases between. For the CDR3, the DNA is TGTGCCAGCGCAAGCGGGGGACATAACACTGAAGCTTTCTTT. This sequence encodes CASASGGHNTEAFF.

This clone occurred once. The chain uses TRBV28 and TRBJ1-2; D might be TRBD1 (5 bases). From germline, CDR1 is MDHEN and CDR2 SYDVKM. This CDR3 comprises 13 residues. Trimming removed 10 bases at V and 2 bases at J, with 14 bases between. CDR3 DNA sequence: TGTGCCACATTCAGCGGGGCAAACTATGGCTACACCTTC. This sequence encodes CATFSGANYGYTF.

This clone came up once. The chain is built from TRBV28 and TRBJ1-3, with a weak D call TRBD1 (6 bases). Germline-derived CDR1 and CDR2 are MDHEN and SYDVKM. Trimming took 6 bases from V and 3 from J, leaving 12 bases between them. The CDR3 extends over 14 amino acids. CDR3 nucleotide sequence: TGTGCCAGCAGCACCGCAGGGGTTGGAAACACCATATATTTT. Its translation: CASSTAGVGNTIYF. Based on the CDR3 plus reference TRBV28 and TRBJ1-3, the full variable domain is DVKVTQSSRYLVKRTGEKVFLECVQDMDHENMFWYRQDPGLGLRLIYFSYDVKMKEKGDIPEGYSVSREKKERFSLILESASTNQTSMYLCASSTAGVGNTIYFGEGSWLTVV.

The chain recombines TRBV7-9 with TRBJ2-2; no clear D. V lost 3 bases, J lost 4 bases, and 3 bases lay in between. The CDR3 runs to 12 residues. The germline CDR1 and CDR2 sequences are SEHNR and FQNEAQ (reference sequence). CDR3 in amino acids: CASSFITGELFF. The CDR3 bases are TGTGCCAGCAGCTTCATCACCGGGGAGCTGTTTTTT.

V is TRBV19 and J is TRBJ1-2; no clear D. The V gene lost 3 bases and the J gene lost 5 bases, with 4 bases spanning the gap. The germline CDR1 and CDR2 sequences are LNHDA and SQIVND (reference sequence). The CDR3 is 11 amino acids. The CDR3 here is CASSMGYGYTF. CDR3 sequence (DNA): TGTGCCAGTAGTATGGGGTATGGCTACACCTTC.

The chain combines TRBV11-1 with TRBJ2-7; weak D call: TRBD1 (5 bases). Trimming took 4 bases from V and 4 from J, leaving 14 bases between them. The germline CDR1 and CDR2 sequences are SGHAT and FQDESV (reference sequence). The CDR3 is made up of 14 amino acids. The CDR3 DNA reads as TGTGCCAGCAGCTCCCCGGGCAGGGAATACGAGCAGTACTTC. It specifies CASSSPGREYEQYF.

In this sample, this clone turned up a few times. V gene TRBV28 combines with J gene TRBJ1-1; 7 bases agree with TRBD1. This CDR3 has 13 residues. Trimming at V came to 6 bases and at J to 4 bases, leaving 5 bases not matched to a gene. CDR1 and CDR2 from the germline V gene are MDHEN and SYDVKM. The CDR3 loop is CASRGTGVTEAFF. The CDR3 nucleotides are TGTGCCAGCAGGGGCACAGGGGTCACTGAAGCTTTCTTT.

Written as DNA, the CDR3 is TGTGCCAGCAGCGTAGGGGGAAGAGGCGAGCAGTACTTC. As protein: CASSVGGRGEQYF. The chain couples TRBV9 to TRBJ2-7; unclear D gene. V lost 0 bases and J 6 bases, leaving 10 bases between the germline ends. CDR1 and CDR2 from the germline V gene are SGDLS and YYNGEE. The CDR3 spans 13 residues.

The J gene is TRBJ2-3, the V gene TRBV7-2, with TRBD1 as a possible D gene (6 bases). Trimming left V 1 base short and J 4 bases short, with 9 bases between. Germline values: CDR1 SGHTA, CDR2 FQGNSA. The CDR3 has 14 amino acids. CDR3 loop: CASSLDRVADTQYF. CDR3 nucleotides: TGTGCCAGCAGCTTAGACAGGGTGGCAGATACGCAGTATTTT.

This clone is a singleton in its sample. The chain uses TRBV28 and TRBJ2-3; no definite D call. V lost 8 bases, J lost 1 base, and 19 bases lay in between. The CDR3 contains 16 residues. Per the germline V gene, CDR1 is MDHEN and CDR2 is SYDVKM. The CDR3 nucleotides read TGTGCCAGCCCCCCGAGCCGGCCCGTGGGCACAGATACGCAGTATTTT. Residues: CASPPSRPVGTDTQYF.

This clone was observed a single time. The rearrangement uses TRBV20-1 and TRBJ1-2; no definite D call. In germline, CDR1 is DFQATT, CDR2 SNEGSKA (reference sequence). This CDR3 spans 11 amino acids. With 5 bases removed from V and 3 bases from J, the gap between germline ends came to 7 bases. The CDR3 is CSAPRDYGYTF. CDR3 nucleotides: TGCAGTGCTCCCCGGGACTATGGCTACACCTTC.

This chain uses TRBV5-6 with TRBJ1-1; 12 bases are shared with TRBD1. The CDR3 extends over 17 amino acids. Per germline, CDR1 SGHDT and CDR2 YYEEEE. Trimming at V came to 4 bases and at J to 5 bases, leaving 12 bases not matched to a gene. The CDR3 bases are TGTGCCAGCAGCGGTTTGGGGACAGGGGGCCCGAGTACTGAAGCTTTCTTT. Translation: CASSGLGTGGPSTEAFF.

This chain joins TRBV7-8 and TRBJ2-7; the D gene is possibly TRBD2 (6 bases). Germline CDR1 reads SGHVS; CDR2 reads FQNEAQ. The V end lost 5 bases, the J end lost 0 bases, and 14 bases lay between the germline ends. The CDR3 has 15 amino acids. The CDR3 loop is CASSLRGMGSYEQYF. The CDR3 DNA reads TGTGCCAGCAGCCTCCGGGGGATGGGCTCCTACGAGCAGTACTTC.